These 17 T cell receptor beta chains share one sample of origin, sequenced in a study of blood T cell repertoires in COVID-19. TCRdb's table, derived via immunoSEQ multiplex PCR, lists solely in-frame clones and lacks some. Of about 180,000 clones in the sample, 88% were seen once. The sample was PBMCs or T cells enriched from blood (not recorded which). The receptors derive from a woman younger than 30 who had recovered from COVID-19.

This clone was picked up one time. This rearrangement joins TRBV18 to TRBJ1-4; tentative D call: TRBD1 (6 bases). This CDR3 has 13 residues. V gave up 6 bases and J gave up 4 bases, with 9 bases separating them. Germline CDR1 and CDR2: KGHSH and LQKENI. CDR3 loop: CASSGQNNEKLFF. CDR3 sequence (DNA): TGTGCCAGCTCCGGACAGAATAATGAAAAACTGTTTTTT.

V is TRBV4-3 and J is TRBJ1-2; 12 bases line up with TRBD1. Germline V gene lookup returns CDR1 LGHNA and CDR2 YSLEER. Losses at the gene ends were 0 bases for V and 12 bases for J; bases not matched to a gene: 8. This CDR3 has 15 residues. The CDR3 spells CASSQDRGGQGAHTF. CDR3 DNA: TGCGCCAGCAGCCAAGATCGAGGGGGACAGGGGGCTCACACCTTC.

A remark on this clone: This CDR3 is also generated by other DNA sequences in the sample. The rearrangement uses TRBV7-9 and TRBJ1-1; D remains unclear. Germline CDR1 SEHNR, CDR2 FQNEAQ (reference sequence). This CDR3 comprises 13 residues. V lost 3 bases and J lost 1, with 6 bases in between. This CDR3 is CASSFPGNTEAFF. In DNA, the CDR3 is TGTGCCAGCAGCTTCCCAGGGAACACTGAAGCTTTCTTT.

The chain combines TRBV6-5 with TRBJ1-1; no firm D call. The CDR3 is made up of 13 amino acids. CDR1 and CDR2 (germline): MNHEY, SVGAGI. Trimming stripped 5 bases from V and 3 bases from J, with 10 bases between. The CDR3, as DNA: TGTGCCAGCAGTCCCCGAGGTTACACTGAAGCTTTCTTT. It codes for CASSPRGYTEAFF.

The rearrangement uses TRBV5-6 and TRBJ2-7, with 7 positions matching TRBD1. Per germline, CDR1 SGHDT and CDR2 YYEEEE. There are 13 residues in the CDR3. V was clipped by 0 bases and J by 8 bases; unmatched bases: 5. The CDR3 is CASSLGRGLKQYF. The CDR3 DNA follows: TGTGCCAGCAGCTTGGGCAGGGGGTTAAAGCAGTACTTC.

This chain joins TRBV5-4 and TRBJ1-5; D perhaps matches TRBD1 (5 bases). Germline V gene sequence: CDR1 SGHNT, CDR2 YYREEE (reference sequence). This CDR3 has 14 residues. The germline V and J ends were trimmed by 4 bases and 2 bases, with 10 bases remaining between them. CDR3 sequence reads: CASSRAGGNQPQHF. CDR3 bases: TGTGCCAGCAGCCGGGCGGGGGGCAATCAGCCCCAGCATTTT. Drawing the rest from reference TRBV5-4 and TRBJ1-5, the complete variable domain is ETGVTQSPTHLIKTRGQQVTLRCSSQSGHNTVSWYQQALGQGPQFIFQYYREEENGRGNFPPRFSGLQFPNYSSELNVNALELDDSALYLCASSRAGGNQPQHFGDGTRLSIL.

This chain links TRBV30 with TRBJ1-6; the match to TRBD1 covers 7 bases. J was trimmed by 7 bases and V by 6 bases; bases with no gene match: 12. The CDR3 consists of 15 residues. Germline-derived CDR1 and CDR2 are GTSNPN and SVGIG (reference sequence). The CDR3 DNA follows: TGTGCCTGCTCGCGGGGGGACAGTGGGAATTCACCCCTCCACTTT. Translated: CACSRGDSGNSPLHF. Full variable domain (remainder filled in from reference TRBV30 and TRBJ1-6): SQTIHQWPATLVQPVGSPLSLECTVEGTSNPNLYWYRQAAGRGLQLLFYSVGIGQISSEVPQNLSASRPQDRQFILSSKKLLLSDSGFYLCACSRGDSGNSPLHFGNGTRLTVT.

J is TRBJ1-2 and V is TRBV19; D is possibly TRBD1 (5 bases). This CDR3 has 14 amino acids. Germline V gives CDR1 LNHDA, CDR2 SQIVND (reference sequence). Trimming stripped 3 bases from V and 4 bases from J, with 12 bases between. CDR3 DNA sequence: TGTGCCAGTAGTATTGGGGCAGATTCCTATGGCTACACCTTC. Encoded protein: CASSIGADSYGYTF. Complete variable domain (other parts from reference TRBV19 and TRBJ1-2): DGGITQSPKYLFRKEGQNVTLSCEQNLNHDAMYWYRQDPGQGLRLIYYSQIVNDFQKGDIAEGYSVSREKKESFPLTVTSAQKNPTAFYLCASSIGADSYGYTFGSGTRLTVV.

The chain joins TRBV7-2 to TRBJ2-3; 9 bases agree with TRBD2. Germline assignment: CDR1 SGHTA and CDR2 FQGNSA. V dropped 4 bases and J dropped 2; count of bases not matched to a gene: 1. CDR3 length: 14 residues. In nucleotides, the CDR3 is TGTGCCAGCAGCTCGGGACTAGCCACAGATACGCAGTATTTT. Translating it yields CASSSGLATDTQYF.

The genes are TRBV24-1 and TRBJ2-5; 12 nucleotides match TRBD2. CDR1 KGHDR and CDR2 SFDVKD come from the germline V gene. The CDR3 loop spans 15 amino acids. V lost 10 bases to trimming and J lost 0 bases; unmatched junction nucleotides: 5. The CDR3 loop reads CATGGLAGNQETQYF. The CDR3 nucleotides are TGTGCCACGGGGGGACTAGCGGGTAACCAAGAGACCCAGTACTTC.

This clone has just one count. The V call is TRBV6-5, the J call TRBJ2-7; D perhaps matches TRBD1 (5 bases). The V gene's germline CDR1 is MNHEY and CDR2 SVGAGI. The CDR3 loop spans 13 amino acids. The V end lost 4 bases, the J end lost 2 bases, and 9 bases lay between the germline ends. The CDR3 sequence: CASSFRVAYEQYF. The CDR3 nucleotides are TGTGCCAGCAGTTTCAGGGTAGCCTACGAGCAGTACTTC.

The chain joins TRBV10-3 to TRBJ2-1; the match to TRBD2 covers 10 bases. V dropped 11 bases and J dropped 8; count of bases not matched to a gene: 6. Germline V gene data show CDR1 as ENHRY and CDR2 as SYGVKD. This CDR3 has 12 amino acids. This CDR3 is CALKREGDEQFF. The CDR3 DNA follows: TGTGCCCTAAAGCGGGAGGGGGATGAGCAGTTCTTC.

The chain carries TRBV4-3 and TRBJ2-7; D is undetermined. Trimming stripped 1 base from V and 0 bases from J, with 10 bases between. This CDR3 spans 15 amino acids. Germline V gene sequence: CDR1 LGHNA, CDR2 YSLEER. This chain's CDR3 is CASSQGAVFSYEQYF. Written as DNA, the CDR3 is TGCGCCAGCAGCCAAGGGGCTGTTTTCTCCTACGAGCAGTACTTC.

The rearrangement links TRBV18 to TRBJ2-1; TRBD1 is a possible D gene (7 bases). This CDR3 is built from 16 residues. Per germline, CDR1 KGHSH and CDR2 LQKENI. V was pared by 8 bases and J by 9 bases, with 26 bases between. The CDR3 sequence is CASTPAGQEGVAEQFF. The CDR3 region has the DNA TGTGCCAGCACCCCGGCCGGACAGGAGGGAGTCGCTGAGCAGTTCTTC. The whole variable domain, remainder taken from reference TRBV18 and TRBJ2-1, is NAGVMQNPRHLVRRRGQEARLRCSPMKGHSHVYWYRQLPEEGLKFMVYLQKENIIDESGMPKERFSAEFPKEGPSILRIQQVVRGDSAAYFCASTPAGQEGVAEQFFGPGTRLTVL.

The V gene is TRBV19, the J gene TRBJ1-2, with 9 positions matching TRBD1. The CDR3 loop spans 14 amino acids. J gave up 3 bases and V 5 bases, and 4 bases lay outside the gene matches. Germline CDR1 and CDR2: LNHDA and SQIVND (reference sequence). Here the CDR3 DNA reads TGTGCCAGTAGTCACCGGGACAGGGACTATGGCTACACCTTC. Its translation is CASSHRDRDYGYTF.

The rearrangement joins TRBV2 to TRBJ2-2; 8 positions agree with TRBD2. CDR1 is SNHLY, CDR2 FYNNEI, per germline. The CDR3 is made up of 16 amino acids. Losses at the gene ends were 2 bases for V and 0 bases for J; bases not matched to a gene: 2. The CDR3 loop is CASSEFSGTNTGELFF. DNA of the CDR3: TGTGCCAGCAGTGAATTTAGCGGGACGAACACCGGGGAGCTGTTTTTT.

The rearrangement links TRBV7-2 to TRBJ2-5, with D possibly TRBD1 on 5 matching bases. Trimming stripped 3 bases from V and 2 bases from J, with 19 bases between. Germline V lookup: CDR1 SGHTA, CDR2 FQGNSA. The CDR3 length is 17 residues. In DNA, the CDR3 is TGTGCCAGCAGCTTCCCCAGACAGAAACTCCAACAAGAGACCCAGTACTTC. This gives the protein CASSFPRQKLQQETQYF.